The 21 T cell receptor beta chains below were found in one sample sequenced in a study of T cell changes during pregnancy in multiple sclerosis. Clones were sequenced by immunoSEQ multiplex PCR, and TCRdb holds only the in-frame ones, with some missing. The repertoire consists of around 33,000 clones, with 85% to 90% occurring once and the leading ten covering approximately 8.4%. This specimen was CD8+ T cells from peripheral blood mononuclear cells, taken before pregnancy. These receptors all come from a female donor with multiple sclerosis, enrolled in a pregnancy study.

V gene TRBV28 combines with J gene TRBJ1-5; D not certain. V was pared by 6 bases and J by 1 base, with 10 bases between. This CDR3 has 14 residues. From germline, CDR1 is MDHEN and CDR2 SYDVKM. CDR3: CASSLPGSNQPQHF. The CDR3 DNA sequence: TGTGCCAGCAGCCTGCCCGGGAGCAATCAGCCCCAGCATTTT. Filled out from reference TRBV28 and TRBJ1-5, the complete variable domain reads DVKVTQSSRYLVKRTGEKVFLECVQDMDHENMFWYRQDPGLGLRLIYFSYDVKMKEKGDIPEGYSVSREKKERFSLILESASTNQTSMYLCASSLPGSNQPQHFGDGTRLSIL.

This clone was observed a single time. This rearrangement joins TRBV6-1 to TRBJ2-1, with 8 bases that match TRBD2. Germline V gives CDR1 MNHNS, CDR2 SASEGT. The ends lost 6 bases at V and 6 bases at J; junction bases unmatched: 10. CDR3 length equals 15 residues. The CDR3 DNA is TGTGCCAGCAGCGAACTGGCGGGGGGCGGCAATGAGCAGTTCTTC. Protein sequence: CASSELAGGGNEQFF.

The chain carries TRBV7-9 and TRBJ1-2; TRBD1 matches 7 bases. The CDR3 contains 14 residues. V shed 4 bases, J shed 2 bases, and the junction held 4 bases outside the gene matches. Germline CDR1 SEHNR, CDR2 FQNEAQ (reference sequence). The CDR3 nucleotides are TGTGCCAGCAGCTCCATGACAGGGAACTATGGCTACACCTTC. It codes for CASSSMTGNYGYTF.

The chain has TRBV28 and TRBJ1-6, with TRBD1 matching over 10 bases. The CDR3 has 20 residues. The germline CDR1 and CDR2 sequences are MDHEN and SYDVKM. Trimming took 5 bases from V and 3 from J; bases not matched to a gene: 16. CDR3 sequence reads: CASSPVEGQGEIFYNSPLHF. DNA of the CDR3: TGTGCCAGCAGTCCGGTCGAAGGACAGGGGGAGATCTTCTATAATTCACCCCTCCACTTT.

The rearrangement links TRBV27 to TRBJ1-1; 8 bases agree with TRBD1. The V gene end was trimmed by 5 bases and the J gene end by 1 base; junction bases not matched to a gene: 3. The CDR3 runs to 14 residues. Germline loops: CDR1 MNHEY, CDR2 SMNVEV (reference sequence). The CDR3 DNA sequence: TGTGCCAGCAGTCGGACAGGGTCGAACACTGAAGCTTTCTTT. Protein sequence: CASSRTGSNTEAFF.

The genes are TRBV15 and TRBJ2-7; 9 bases fit TRBD1. The J segment lost 5 bases and the V segment lost 5 bases, leaving 10 bases of the junction unmatched. The CDR3 has 15 amino acids. Germline V gives CDR1 LNHNV, CDR2 YYDKDF (reference sequence). This CDR3 is CATSRGRDRVDEQYF. DNA of the CDR3: TGTGCCACCAGCCGAGGAAGGGACAGGGTGGACGAGCAGTACTTC.

The V gene is TRBV4-3, the J gene TRBJ1-2, with 9 positions matching TRBD1. CDR3 length: 17 residues. V trimming: 3 bases; J trimming: 2 bases; junction bases outside the gene matches: 10. The germline V gene has CDR1 LGHNA and CDR2 YSLEER. The CDR3 DNA reads TGCGCCAGCAGCCAGGACGGTTGGGGACAGGGCAACTATGGCTACACCTTC. This codes for CASSQDGWGQGNYGYTF.

This chain links TRBV7-8 with TRBJ1-5; the D gene is possibly TRBD1 (5 bases). V lost 4 bases, J lost 5 bases, and 18 bases lay in between. In germline, CDR1 is SGHVS, CDR2 FQNEAQ. CDR3 length equals 16 residues. CDR3 amino acids: CASSSYHGHPDQPQHF. The DNA for the CDR3 is TGTGCCAGCAGCTCCTACCACGGACACCCCGATCAGCCCCAGCATTTT.

The chain carries TRBV4-3 and TRBJ1-1; 11 bases agree with TRBD1. Germline trimming cut 1 base from V and 4 bases from J; bases unmatched to any gene: 5. There are 16 residues in the CDR3. Germline V gives CDR1 LGHNA, CDR2 YSLEER. The CDR3 sequence is CASSQGSGTGGTEAFF. CDR3 nucleotides: TGCGCCAGCAGCCAAGGGTCCGGGACAGGGGGCACTGAAGCTTTCTTT.

The rearrangement uses TRBV9 and TRBJ1-2; TRBD1 is a possible D gene (6 bases). Germline lookup yields CDR1 SGDLS and CDR2 YYNGEE. V was pared by 4 bases and J by 6 bases, with 19 bases between. The CDR3 consists of 15 residues. The CDR3 bases are TGTGCCAGCAGCCCTGGGGGCGCACCAAGAAATGGCTACACCTTC. As protein: CASSPGGAPRNGYTF.

A single count supports this clone. J is TRBJ2-7 and V is TRBV25-1; TRBD1 matches 7 bases. The length of the CDR3 is 14 residues. The germline V gene has CDR1 MGHDK and CDR2 SYGVNS. The junction had 8 bases not matched to a gene; V was cut back by 9 bases and J by 0 bases. Here the CDR3 DNA reads TGTGCCAGTACCGAAGGGGGCGACTCCTACGAGCAGTACTTC. Translated: CASTEGGDSYEQYF.

This sequence joins TRBV2 and TRBJ1-1; no clear D gene. Germline V CDR1 and CDR2: SNHLY, FYNNEI. V lost 7 bases to trimming and J lost 0 bases, with 6 bases between them. The CDR3 is 12 amino acids. The CDR3 here is CASTSMNTEAFF. As DNA, the CDR3 is TGTGCCAGCACGAGCATGAACACTGAAGCTTTCTTT.

The V and J genes are TRBV5-4 and TRBJ2-4, with 8 bases aligning to TRBD1. The CDR3 runs 15 residues. The germline V gene encodes CDR1 SGHNT and CDR2 YYREEE (reference sequence). V lost 4 bases and J lost 3; bases outside the gene matches: 6. The CDR3 DNA follows: TGTGCCAGCAGCCAGGGGACAGGCGGCAAAAACATTCAGTACTTC. Translated: CASSQGTGGKNIQYF.

The chain employs TRBV19 and TRBJ2-7; 10 nucleotides align to TRBD1. The CDR3 runs 15 residues. CDR1 is LNHDA and CDR2 is SQIVND in the germline V gene (reference sequence). The V segment lost 5 bases and the J segment 3 bases; nucleotides outside the gene matches: 7. The DNA of the CDR3 is TGTGCCAGTAGTGGGAACGGACAGGGGGGCTACGAGCAGTACTTC. Translated: CASSGNGQGGYEQYF.

Only a few counts were recorded for this clone. The V and J genes are TRBV7-9 and TRBJ1-2; 9 nucleotides match TRBD1. The germline V gene has CDR1 SEHNR and CDR2 FQNEAQ (reference sequence). J lost 8 bases, V lost 5 bases, and 6 bases had no gene match. The length of the CDR3 is 13 residues. Here the CDR3 DNA reads TGTGCCAGCAGCCCCTACAGGGGGCGCGGCTACACCTTC. As protein: CASSPYRGRGYTF.

This chain links TRBV5-6 with TRBJ1-1; no clear D. The CDR3 has 12 residues. Germline lookup yields CDR1 SGHDT and CDR2 YYEEEE. V dropped 0 bases and J dropped 4 bases, with 4 bases sitting between them. The CDR3 DNA sequence: TGTGCCAGCAGCTTGGACAGCACTGAAGCTTTCTTT. This sequence encodes CASSLDSTEAFF.

This chain joins TRBV7-9 and TRBJ2-5; the D is unclear. There are 13 residues in the CDR3. Trimming took 5 bases from V and 3 from J, leaving 10 bases between them. The germline CDR1 and CDR2 sequences are SEHNR and FQNEAQ (reference sequence). CDR3 in amino acids: CASSPTQKETQYF. The CDR3 nucleotides are TGTGCCAGCAGCCCGACTCAGAAAGAGACCCAGTACTTC.

The V gene is TRBV30, the J gene TRBJ2-1, with D possibly being TRBD2 (7 bases). V was clipped by 4 bases and J by 8 bases, with 24 bases between them. Germline V gives CDR1 GTSNPN, CDR2 SVGIG (reference sequence). The CDR3 has 16 residues. The CDR3 here is CAWTTGPRGGGDEQFF. DNA for the CDR3: TGTGCCTGGACCACCGGGCCCAGAGGGGGGGGCGATGAGCAGTTCTTC.

V usage is TRBV4-2 and J usage is TRBJ1-1; the D gene is possibly TRBD1 (5 bases). The length of the CDR3 is 14 residues. CDR1 is LGHNA and CDR2 is YNFKEQ in the germline V gene. Trimming removed 4 bases at V and 2 bases at J, with 11 bases between. The CDR3 loop is CASSRGVENTEAFF. CDR3 nucleotide sequence: TGTGCCAGCAGCCGGGGGGTGGAAAACACTGAAGCTTTCTTT.

This rearrangement joins TRBV20-1 to TRBJ1-2; D is perhaps TRBD1 (5 bases). Per germline, CDR1 DFQATT and CDR2 SNEGSKA (reference sequence). This CDR3 region has 10 residues. Trimming shortened V by 5 bases and J by 10 bases, and 11 bases separated the two germline ends. The CDR3 DNA reads as TGCAGTGCTCCCCGGGGGACCTACACCTTC. Its translation: CSAPRGTYTF.

The chain uses TRBV5-6 and TRBJ1-5; 12 nucleotides agree with TRBD1. V trimming: 2 bases; J trimming: 7 bases; junction bases outside the gene matches: 7. This CDR3 is built from 16 residues. CDR1 is SGHDT, CDR2 YYEEEE, per germline. The CDR3 loop is CASSFGTGGGTQPQHF. DNA for the CDR3: TGTGCCAGCAGCTTTGGGACAGGGGGCGGAACGCAGCCCCAGCATTTT.